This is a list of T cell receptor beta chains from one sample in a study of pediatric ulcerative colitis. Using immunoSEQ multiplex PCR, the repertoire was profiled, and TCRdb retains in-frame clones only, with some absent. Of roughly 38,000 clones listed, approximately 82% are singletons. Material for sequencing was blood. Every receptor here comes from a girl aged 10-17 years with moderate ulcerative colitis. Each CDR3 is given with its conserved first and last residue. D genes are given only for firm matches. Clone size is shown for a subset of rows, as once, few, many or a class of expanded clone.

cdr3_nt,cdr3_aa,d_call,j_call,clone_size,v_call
TGTGCCACCAGGTCCCAATCCCACAGATCTAACTATGGCTACACCTTC,CATRSQSHRSNYGYTF,-,TRBJ1-2,few,TRBV19
TGTGCCAGCAGCTTGGTAGACGTAAGGGAGCAGTTCTTC,CASSLVDVREQFF,-,TRBJ2-1,-,TRBV13
TGTGCCAGCAGCCAAGCGAGGATCCCGGGCAGGGGGTCCGGCTACACCTTC,CASSQARIPGRGSGYTF,TRBD1,TRBJ1-2,-,TRBV14
TGTGCCAGCAGCTTACAGCAGGGAGGAGGCTACACCTTC,CASSLQQGGGYTF,-,TRBJ1-2,few,TRBV11-2
TGTGCCAGCAGTTACCCGGCGGGGGAGAATGAGCAGTTCTTC,CASSYPAGENEQFF,TRBD2,TRBJ2-1,-,TRBV6-6
TGTGCCAGCAGCTTAACGGGAGTGGCCGGGGGCCTGAACACTGAAGCTTTCTTT,CASSLTGVAGGLNTEAFF,-,TRBJ1-1,-,TRBV7-8
TGCGCCAGCAGCCAAGCCCTAGCGGCCTCCTACGAGCAGTACTTC,CASSQALAASYEQYF,TRBD2,TRBJ2-7,-,TRBV4-3
TGTGCCAGCAGCTTATACAGCGGGAGAGATACGCAGTATTTT,CASSLYSGRDTQYF,TRBD2,TRBJ2-3,once,TRBV11-2
TGTGCCAGCAGGGCTCGTGCGCAGGGAAACACCGGGGAGCTGTTTTTT,CASRARAQGNTGELFF,-,TRBJ2-2,once,TRBV5-4
TGTGCCAGCAGTATCGGACTAGCGGGCCACGAGCAGTACTTC,CASSIGLAGHEQYF,TRBD2,TRBJ2-7,-,TRBV27
TGTGCCAGCAGCCCTCTAGACAGGGGGGAAAAACTGTTTTTT,CASSPLDRGEKLFF,TRBD1,TRBJ1-4,-,TRBV4-2
TGTGCCAGCAGTGTAACAGAGACCTTCCTAGGAGGGAGCAATCAGCCCCAGCATTTT,CASSVTETFLGGSNQPQHF,-,TRBJ1-5,-,TRBV6-1
TGCGCCAGCAGCCAAGGGCAGAACAGGGACTATGGCTACACCTTC,CASSQGQNRDYGYTF,-,TRBJ1-2,-,TRBV4-1
TGTGCCAGCAGCGCGGAGGGGAATTCACCCCTCCACTTT,CASSAEGNSPLHF,-,TRBJ1-6,-,TRBV9
TGTGCCAGCAGCTTAATTTCAGGGGGTACGACCTTCTCTGGAAACACCATATATTTT,CASSLISGGTTFSGNTIYF,TRBD1,TRBJ1-3,-,TRBV7-2
TGTGCCAGCAGCTTAGTTACCAGCGGGGAAGCTTTCTTT,CASSLVTSGEAFF,-,TRBJ1-1,-,TRBV7-2
TGTGCCAGCAGTTCCCTAGGGGGACAGTTTCCTTACGAGCAGTACTTC,CASSSLGGQFPYEQYF,TRBD1,TRBJ2-7,-,TRBV6-6
TGTGCCAGCAGCTTAGGGGAGATGGGCAGAGAGCCCCAGCATTTT,CASSLGEMGREPQHF,-,TRBJ1-5,-,TRBV7-9
TGTGCCAGCATCGGAGTTGGCGAGCAGTACTTC,CASIGVGEQYF,-,TRBJ2-7,once,TRBV6-5
TGTGCCACCTACGCCGGGACAGGGAGCAGGTACACTGAAGCTTTCTTT,CATYAGTGSRYTEAFF,TRBD1,TRBJ1-1,-,TRBV10-3
TGTGCCAGTAGCCCACAGGCGGTTCAGCCCCAGCATTTT,CASSPQAVQPQHF,-,TRBJ1-5,-,TRBV19